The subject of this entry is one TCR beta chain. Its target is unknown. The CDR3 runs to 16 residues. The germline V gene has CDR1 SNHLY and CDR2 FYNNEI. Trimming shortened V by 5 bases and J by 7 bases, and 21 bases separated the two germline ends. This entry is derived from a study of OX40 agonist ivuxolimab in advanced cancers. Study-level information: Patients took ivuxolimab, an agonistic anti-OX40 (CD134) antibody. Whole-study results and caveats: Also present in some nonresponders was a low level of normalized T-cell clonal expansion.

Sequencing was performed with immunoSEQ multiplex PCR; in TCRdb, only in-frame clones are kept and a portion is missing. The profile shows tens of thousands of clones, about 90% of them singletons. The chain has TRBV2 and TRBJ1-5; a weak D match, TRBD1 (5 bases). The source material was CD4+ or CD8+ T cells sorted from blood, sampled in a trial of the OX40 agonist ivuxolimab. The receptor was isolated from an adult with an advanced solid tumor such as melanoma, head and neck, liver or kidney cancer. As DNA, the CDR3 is TGTGCCAGCAGTTTACGACGGGACGGACTGACGCAGCCCCAGCATTTT. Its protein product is CASSLRRDGLTQPQHF.